The rows below give T cell receptor beta chains drawn from one sample of a study of blood T cell repertoires in COVID-19. The table came from immunoSEQ multiplex PCR; TCRdb's copy has only in-frame clones and leaves some out. The sample lists roughly 170,000 clones, about four fifths seen once, with 5.5% to 7.5% in the top ten. Sample: peripheral blood. These receptors were collected from a human donor in a cohort sampled during active COVID-19. Both conserved end residues are part of each CDR3. Fields, in order: clone size, D gene, J gene, V gene, CDR3 DNA, CDR3 protein. D genes are given only for firm matches. Part of the rows lack a size; the others show once, few, many or a class for expanded clones.

clone_size: NA
d_call: TRBD1
j_call: TRBJ2-4
v_call: TRBV4-1
cdr3_nt: TGCGCCAGCAGCCAAACGAGGACAGGCCTAGCCAAAAACATTCAGTACTTC
cdr3_aa: CASSQTRTGLAKNIQYF

clone_size: NA
d_call: TRBD1
j_call: TRBJ2-2
v_call: TRBV19
cdr3_nt: TGTGCCAGTAGTATGGGGGACAGGGTATACACCGGGGAGCTGTTTTTT
cdr3_aa: CASSMGDRVYTGELFF

clone_size: few
d_call: TRBD1
j_call: TRBJ1-5
v_call: TRBV19
cdr3_nt: TGTGCCAGTGGACAGGGGGGACAGCCCCAGCATTTT
cdr3_aa: CASGQGGQPQHF

clone_size: few
d_call: NA
j_call: TRBJ1-2
v_call: TRBV4-1
cdr3_nt: TGCGCCAGCAGCCCTCAATGGGCAGGGGACTATGGCTACACCTTC
cdr3_aa: CASSPQWAGDYGYTF

clone_size: NA
d_call: TRBD1
j_call: TRBJ2-3
v_call: TRBV4-1
cdr3_nt: TGCGCCAGCAGCCCTTACACAGGGGCGCTTATGTATACGCAGTATTTT
cdr3_aa: CASSPYTGALMYTQYF

clone_size: NA
d_call: TRBD1
j_call: TRBJ1-1
v_call: TRBV7-8
cdr3_nt: TGTGCCAGCAGCTTACTGGACAGGGACGCTGAAGCTTTCTTT
cdr3_aa: CASSLLDRDAEAFF

clone_size: NA
d_call: TRBD1
j_call: TRBJ1-5
v_call: TRBV7-8
cdr3_nt: TGTGCCAGCAGCCAAGCGGGGGACAGGGGAAATCAGCCCCAGCATTTT
cdr3_aa: CASSQAGDRGNQPQHF

clone_size: NA
d_call: NA
j_call: TRBJ1-1
v_call: TRBV27
cdr3_nt: TGTGCCAGCAGTTTACTTCCGGGGGACGGGTGGACTGAAGCTTTCTTT
cdr3_aa: CASSLLPGDGWTEAFF

clone_size: NA
d_call: TRBD2
j_call: TRBJ2-1
v_call: TRBV16
cdr3_nt: TGTGCCAGCAGCCAGTTTCAGGGGTCAGGACTAGCGGTGAACAATGAGCAGTTCTTC
cdr3_aa: CASSQFQGSGLAVNNEQFF

clone_size: NA
d_call: TRBD1
j_call: TRBJ2-7
v_call: TRBV7-6
cdr3_nt: TGTGCCAGCAGCCGAACCCGGACAGGGGGATACGAGCAGTACTTC
cdr3_aa: CASSRTRTGGYEQYF

clone_size: NA
d_call: NA
j_call: TRBJ1-2
v_call: TRBV7-8
cdr3_nt: TGTGCCAGCAGCAGCTCGGGGGACTATGGCTACACCTTC
cdr3_aa: CASSSSGDYGYTF

clone_size: NA
d_call: NA
j_call: TRBJ2-6
v_call: TRBV19
cdr3_nt: TGTGCCAGTAGTATGGCGGGATCTGGGGCCAACGTCCTGACTTTC
cdr3_aa: CASSMAGSGANVLTF

clone_size: NA
d_call: TRBD1
j_call: TRBJ2-7
v_call: TRBV9
cdr3_nt: TGTGCCAGCAGCCCTGGGACAGGAGATTACGAGCAGTACTTC
cdr3_aa: CASSPGTGDYEQYF

clone_size: NA
d_call: TRBD2
j_call: TRBJ2-5
v_call: TRBV7-7
cdr3_nt: TGTGCCAGCAGCTTAGGTCTAGCGGGGGGGCCGGAGACCCAGTACTTC
cdr3_aa: CASSLGLAGGPETQYF

clone_size: NA
d_call: NA
j_call: TRBJ2-7
v_call: TRBV6-5
cdr3_nt: TGTGCCAGCAGACTCGGTGGGGGGAGCTCCTACGAGCAGTACTTC
cdr3_aa: CASRLGGGSSYEQYF

clone_size: NA
d_call: TRBD1
j_call: TRBJ1-5
v_call: TRBV5-1
cdr3_nt: TGCGCCAGCAGCTGGGGGACAGGCCTCAATCAGCCCCAGCATTTT
cdr3_aa: CASSWGTGLNQPQHF

clone_size: NA
d_call: TRBD1
j_call: TRBJ1-3
v_call: TRBV5-1
cdr3_nt: TGCGCCAGCAGCTTGGCTGGTGGCCCGACGAGGACAGGGGCTGGAAACACCATATATTTT
cdr3_aa: CASSLAGGPTRTGAGNTIYF

clone_size: NA
d_call: TRBD1
j_call: TRBJ1-1
v_call: TRBV6-1
cdr3_nt: TGTGCCAGCAGTGATCCCGGGACAGGTTATAACACTGAAGCTTTCTTT
cdr3_aa: CASSDPGTGYNTEAFF

clone_size: few
d_call: NA
j_call: TRBJ2-1
v_call: TRBV27
cdr3_nt: TGTGCCAGTACATCGCGGGGGCGCAATGAGCAGTTCTTC
cdr3_aa: CASTSRGRNEQFF

clone_size: NA
d_call: TRBD1
j_call: TRBJ2-7
v_call: TRBV9
cdr3_nt: TGTGCCAGCAGCGTCGGGACAGTCTCGTCCGAGCAGTACTTC
cdr3_aa: CASSVGTVSSEQYF

clone_size: NA
d_call: NA
j_call: TRBJ1-1
v_call: TRBV4-2
cdr3_nt: TGTGCCAGCAGCCAAGATCCCCGGGACACTGAAGCTTTCTTT
cdr3_aa: CASSQDPRDTEAFF

clone_size: few
d_call: NA
j_call: TRBJ2-1
v_call: TRBV5-8
cdr3_nt: TGTGCCAGCAGCTTTGGGGAGACTGAGCAGTTCTTC
cdr3_aa: CASSFGETEQFF

clone_size: few
d_call: NA
j_call: TRBJ1-5
v_call: TRBV5-6
cdr3_nt: TGTGCCAGCAGTTATAGGGGGATTAGCAATCAGCCCCAGCATTTT
cdr3_aa: CASSYRGISNQPQHF

clone_size: NA
d_call: NA
j_call: TRBJ2-5
v_call: TRBV7-9
cdr3_nt: TGTGCCAGCAGCTTAGTTGGAGCAGAGACCCAGTACTTC
cdr3_aa: CASSLVGAETQYF

clone_size: NA
d_call: NA
j_call: TRBJ1-6
v_call: TRBV7-2
cdr3_nt: TGTGCCAGCAGCCTTTCCGGGCCGCGGGGTTCACCCCTCCACTTT
cdr3_aa: CASSLSGPRGSPLHF

clone_size: once
d_call: TRBD1
j_call: TRBJ2-7
v_call: TRBV24-1
cdr3_nt: TGTGCCAGTCAGGGACAGGGATCGAGAGAGCAGTACTTC
cdr3_aa: CASQGQGSREQYF

clone_size: NA
d_call: TRBD2
j_call: TRBJ2-1
v_call: TRBV10-2
cdr3_nt: TGCGCCAGCAGTGAGTCGGGACTAGCGGACTACAATGAGCAGTTCTTC
cdr3_aa: CASSESGLADYNEQFF

clone_size: NA
d_call: TRBD1
j_call: TRBJ1-2
v_call: TRBV5-1
cdr3_nt: TGCGCCAGCAGCCTCCATCCCCGACAGGGCGGCTATGGCTACACCTTC
cdr3_aa: CASSLHPRQGGYGYTF

clone_size: NA
d_call: NA
j_call: TRBJ1-1
v_call: TRBV29-1
cdr3_nt: TGCAGCGTACTAAACACTGAAGCTTTCTTT
cdr3_aa: CSVLNTEAFF

clone_size: NA
d_call: TRBD2
j_call: TRBJ2-2
v_call: TRBV9
cdr3_nt: TGTGCCAGCAGCGTAGGATCTAGCGGAACTCTGGCCGGGGAGCTGTTTTTT
cdr3_aa: CASSVGSSGTLAGELFF

clone_size: NA
d_call: NA
j_call: TRBJ1-2
v_call: TRBV4-1
cdr3_nt: TGCGCCAGCAGCCAAGGGCCTCGTGGCTATGGCTACACCTTC
cdr3_aa: CASSQGPRGYGYTF